The sequence of this T cell receptor (beta chain) was determined in a study of T-cell reconstitution after alpha-beta-depleted transplantation in children. This clonotype was found a few times. Its matching antigen is unknown. This sample's TCRbeta library carried unique molecular identifier barcodes. TCRdb recomputed calls from the PCR reads with MiXCR, one row per CDR3 protein. Of approximately 980,000 distinct CDR3 sequences in the sample, about 29% are singletons; the top ten hold 25% to 35%. CDR1 SGHVS and CDR2 FNYEAQ come from the germline V gene. Trimming pared 5 bases from V and 6 bases from J, leaving 14 bases between. The CDR3 is 13 amino acids. Broader study findings: The study reportedly traced alpha-beta T cells about two months after transplant to several hundred expanded graft clones. Where some patients showed high TCRbeta diversity at day 60, it came from recipient T cells and thymic progenitors that had survived.

The receptor was isolated from a boy younger than two who had a stem cell transplant for SCID, so the T cells may come from the graft donor. The rearrangement links TRBV7-6 to TRBJ2-7, with D tentatively TRBD2 (5 bases). This sample comprised PBMCs, mostly from graft donor cells, obtained 360 days after TCRalphabeta/CD19-depleted stem cell transplant. The CDR3 DNA follows: TGTGCCAGCAGCCATTTCCAGAGCGGCGAGCAGTACTTC. Amino acids: CASSHFQSGEQYF.